The T cell receptor (beta chain) under discussion was sequenced for a study of tumor and adjacent non-tumor tissue in lung cancer. The wider study: Patients were aged about 30 to 76, roughly 9 men and roughly five women, stage I to III.

The library came from three nested PCR rounds adapted from ARM-PCR protocols. TCRdb called the multiplex PCR reads again in MiXCR, with one record for every CDR3 protein. The sample lists more than 75,000 distinct CDR3 sequences, 80% occurring once. CDR1 and CDR2 from the germline V gene are SGHRS and YFSETQ. The CDR3 runs to 16 residues. Whole-study results and caveats: Tumor TCR diversity, when higher, was linked to shorter survival. Top 100 clones took a larger repertoire share in normal lung.

No cell sorting was done before RNA was extracted from the tissue. Distant lung tissue was collected more than 3 cm away from the tumor edge. Between August and November 2014, newly diagnosed, chemotherapy-naive lung cancer patients underwent thoracic surgery in China. Notes on this clonotype: Its specificity is unknown. This sequence may be a read error, since a much larger clone differs from it by one base.

The chain uses TRBV5-1 and TRBJ2-4; 9 bases match TRBD2. Material for sequencing was distant non-tumor lung tissue. The TCR originated in a man aged 60 to 69 with small cell lung cancer. The CDR3 sequence: CASSPNQGLAKNIEYF. The CDR3 DNA sequence: TGCGCCAGCAGCCCAAATCAGGGACTAGCCAAAAACATTGAGTACTTC.